The sequence of this T cell receptor (beta chain) was determined in a study of OX40 agonist ivuxolimab in advanced cancers. Individuals having autoimmune disease history or systemic immunosuppression were not enrolled. This table comes from immunoSEQ multiplex PCR, and its TCRdb copy is limited to in-frame clones, with some not included. The sample lists 60,000 to 65,000 clones, around 83% occurring once. Trimming cost V 6 bases and J 5 bases, with 12 bases left between them. This CDR3 is 13 amino acids long. In germline, CDR1 is SNHLY, CDR2 FYNNEI. This clonotype was obtained from an adult with an advanced solid tumor such as melanoma, head and neck, liver or kidney cancer. The sample was CD4+ or CD8+ T cells sorted from blood, taken in a trial of the OX40 agonist ivuxolimab. The V gene is TRBV2, the J gene TRBJ2-3; D not resolved. For the CDR3, the DNA is TGTGCCAGCAGGCTGGGGATTAGAGATACGCAGTATTTT. Amino acids: CASRLGIRDTQYF.